This entry describes one T cell receptor (beta chain). Its antigen is unknown. This specimen comes from a study of breast tumors, draining lymph nodes, adjacent tissues. Axillary draining lymph nodes of breast cancer patients supplied the node samples. Germline V CDR1 and CDR2: SEHNR, FQNEAQ (reference sequence). V lost 6 bases and J 0 bases, leaving 17 bases between the germline ends. CDR3 length: 16 amino acids. In TCRdb, the multiplex PCR reads were re-called with MiXCR into one record per CDR3 protein. In the table there are about 200,000 distinct CDR3 sequences, approximately 36% of which are singletons. Study outcomes and limitations: Tumor T cell lymph node origin was a supported hypothesis, not proven. Luminal-like breast cancer showed significantly higher tumor–nontumor repertoire similarity than basal-like. Compared with lymph nodes, tumors were less diverse; compared with nontumor tissue, more.

The sequenced material came from axillary lymph node tissue. The chain is built from TRBV7-9 and TRBJ2-5; the D gene could be TRBD1 or TRBD2 (6 bases each). This clonotype was obtained from a female donor with breast cancer. Some clones in this sample may be carry-over from other donors' samples. The CDR3 reads CASRIALGGYQETQYF. CDR3 in DNA: TGTGCCAGCAGAATAGCGCTAGGGGGGTACCAAGAGACCCAGTACTTC.